The 10 T cell receptor beta chains listed next were all sequenced from one sample in a study of blood T cell repertoires in COVID-19. Sequenced by immunoSEQ multiplex PCR; TCRdb stores in-frame clones only, minus some. The sample carries hundreds of thousands of clones, 88% recorded once. Specimen: PBMCs or T cells enriched from blood (not recorded which). The receptors were sampled from a woman aged 60-70 years who had recovered from COVID-19.

The chain has TRBV24-1 and TRBJ2-2, with D tentatively TRBD2 (5 bases). V dropped 11 bases and J dropped 4 bases, with 10 bases sitting between them. Germline loops: CDR1 KGHDR, CDR2 SFDVKD. CDR3 length: 12 residues. The CDR3 DNA reads as TGTGCCATTCACGCGGGCACCGGGGAGCTGTTTTTT. Translation gives CAIHAGTGELFF.

V is TRBV5-1 and J is TRBJ2-3; TRBD2 might be the D (7 bases). V gave up 0 bases and J gave up 3 bases, with 11 bases separating them. The CDR3 spans 15 residues. Germline assignment: CDR1 SGHRS and CDR2 YFSETQ. The CDR3 coding sequence is TGCGCCAGCAGCTTGGAAGGGGGAGGGACAGATACGCAGTATTTT. Amino acids: CASSLEGGGTDTQYF. Combining the CDR3 with reference TRBV5-1 and TRBJ2-3 gives the whole variable domain KAGVTQTPRYLIKTRGQQVTLSCSPISGHRSVSWYQQTPGQGLQFLFEYFSETQRNKGNFPGRFSGRQFSNSRSEMNVSTLELGDSALYLCASSLEGGGTDTQYFGPGTRLTVL.

This clone has a handful of counts. The V and J genes are TRBV6-5 and TRBJ2-1; no definite D call. CDR3 length equals 16 residues. Trimming cost V 2 bases and J 7 bases, with 18 bases left between them. CDR1 is MNHEY and CDR2 is SVGAGI in the germline V gene. CDR3 sequence (DNA): TGTGCCAGCAGTTACCCTACCGGGTCCGTCAAGAATGAGCAGTTCTTC. This encodes CASSYPTGSVKNEQFF.

The chain couples TRBV12-5 to TRBJ1-2; D is unresolved. V lost 2 bases and J lost 0, with 7 bases in between. Germline V lookup: CDR1 LGHNT, CDR2 FRNRAP. The CDR3 consists of 14 residues. The CDR3 DNA sequence: TGTGCTAGTGGTTTGATCGGGGCTAACTATGGCTACACCTTC. Its protein is CASGLIGANYGYTF.

This chain links TRBV3-1 (or the pseudogene TRBV3-2) with TRBJ1-5; no firm D call. V was pared by 4 bases and J by 5 bases, with 9 bases between. Germline V gives CDR1 LGHDT, CDR2 YNNKEL (reference sequence). The CDR3 runs to 13 residues. The CDR3 protein is CASSPGWDQPQHF. In DNA form, the CDR3 reads TGTGCCAGCAGCCCGGGGTGGGATCAGCCCCAGCATTTT.

The CDR3 sequence is CASSQAVLPLNTEAFF. The CDR3 nucleotides are TGTGCCAGCAGCCAAGCGGTGTTACCTTTGAACACTGAAGCTTTCTTT. The chain employs TRBV14 and TRBJ1-1; D not resolved. This CDR3 contains 16 residues. Deletions cut 1 base from V and 0 bases from J, with 12 bases between. Germline CDR1 SGHDN, CDR2 FVKESK.

The chain joins TRBV9 to TRBJ2-1, with 13 bases identical to TRBD2. The CDR3 totals 17 residues. Trimming removed 4 bases from V and 2 bases from J; junction bases left unmatched: 6. Germline-derived CDR1 and CDR2 are SGDLS and YYNGEE. The CDR3 DNA reads as TGTGCCAGCAGCCCTCAGACTAGCGGGGGGCCCTACAATGAGCAGTTCTTC. It yields the protein CASSPQTSGGPYNEQFF.

The V gene is TRBV5-1, the J gene TRBJ2-5; 7 bases are a match to TRBD2. The CDR3 totals 16 residues. CDR1 and CDR2 from the germline V gene are SGHRS and YFSETQ. V shed 4 bases, J shed 2 bases, and the junction held 11 bases outside the gene matches. The DNA of the CDR3 is TGCGCCAGCAGCCCGGCACCGGGGGGTTGGCAAGAGACCCAGTACTTC. Its protein product is CASSPAPGGWQETQYF.

V gene TRBV5-1 combines with J gene TRBJ1-3, with 10 bases matching TRBD1. Germline CDR1 and CDR2: SGHRS and YFSETQ. CDR3 length equals 15 residues. V was pared by 5 bases and J by 3 bases, with 5 bases of the junction left unmatched. In DNA, the CDR3 is TGCGCCAGCAGTAGGGACAGGGGAGATGGAAACACCATATATTTT. It encodes CASSRDRGDGNTIYF. Combining the CDR3 with reference TRBV5-1 and TRBJ1-3 gives the whole variable domain KAGVTQTPRYLIKTRGQQVTLSCSPISGHRSVSWYQQTPGQGLQFLFEYFSETQRNKGNFPGRFSGRQFSNSRSEMNVSTLELGDSALYLCASSRDRGDGNTIYFGEGSWLTVV.

The rearrangement uses TRBV19 and TRBJ1-1, with D hard to call. The CDR3 extends over 15 amino acids. Germline CDR1 is LNHDA and CDR2 is SQIVND (reference sequence). Trimming removed 3 bases from V and 1 base from J, with 12 bases in between. The CDR3 region has the DNA TGTGCCAGTAGTATGACTCCTCGATCGAACACTGAAGCTTTCTTT. Protein: CASSMTPRSNTEAFF. The full variable domain, with the rest looked up from reference TRBV19 and TRBJ1-1, is DGGITQSPKYLFRKEGQNVTLSCEQNLNHDAMYWYRQDPGQGLRLIYYSQIVNDFQKGDIAEGYSVSREKKESFPLTVTSAQKNPTAFYLCASSMTPRSNTEAFFGQGTRLTVV.